This TCR beta chain originates from a study of CD8+ T cells in alopecia areata. In each case, RNA was isolated and then reverse transcribed into cDNA as the sequencing template. The repertoire was sequenced with immunoSEQ multiplex PCR; TCRdb's copy has only in-frame clones and lacks some. The table has 150,000 to 200,000 clones, about 65% seen once; the top ten hold about 1.3%. Trimming cost V 4 bases and J 4 bases, with 8 bases left between them. The CDR3 covers 12 residues. The germline CDR1 and CDR2 sequences are SQVTM and ANQGSEA. The treatment denotes: oral pan-JAK inhibitor, 5-10 mg twice daily. Concerning this clone itself: This same CDR3 is encoded by further DNA sequences in the sample.

This chain connects TRBV29-1 to TRBJ1-5; the D gene is possibly TRBD1 (5 bases). Material: CD4+ T cells sorted from blood, obtained around week 50, from a patient treated with tofacitinib. The receptor was derived from a human donor with alopecia areata. The CDR3 DNA sequence: TGCAGCGTTGGAGGGGCTAATCAGCCCCAGCATTTT. It codes for CSVGGANQPQHF.